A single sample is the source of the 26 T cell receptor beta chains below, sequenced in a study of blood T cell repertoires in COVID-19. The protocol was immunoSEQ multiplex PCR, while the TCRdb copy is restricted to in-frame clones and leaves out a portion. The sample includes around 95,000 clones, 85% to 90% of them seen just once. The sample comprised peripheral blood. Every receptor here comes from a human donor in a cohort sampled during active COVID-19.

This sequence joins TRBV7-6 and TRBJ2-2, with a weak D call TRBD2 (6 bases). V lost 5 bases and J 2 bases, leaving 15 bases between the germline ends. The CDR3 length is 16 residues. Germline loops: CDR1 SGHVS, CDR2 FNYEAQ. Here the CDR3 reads CASSQTRTKNTGELFF. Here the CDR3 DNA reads TGTGCCAGCAGCCAAACCCGGACTAAAAACACCGGGGAGCTGTTTTTT.

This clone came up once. CDR3 in amino acids: CASSLGHLSYNEQFF. CDR3 bases: TGTGCCAGCTCACTCGGACACCTCTCCTACAATGAGCAGTTCTTC. The rearrangement links TRBV18 to TRBJ2-1, with D possibly being TRBD1 (5 bases). Per germline, CDR1 KGHSH and CDR2 LQKENI. Trimming took off 4 bases at V and 0 bases at J, with 10 bases between the two ends. The CDR3 sequence is 15 residues long.

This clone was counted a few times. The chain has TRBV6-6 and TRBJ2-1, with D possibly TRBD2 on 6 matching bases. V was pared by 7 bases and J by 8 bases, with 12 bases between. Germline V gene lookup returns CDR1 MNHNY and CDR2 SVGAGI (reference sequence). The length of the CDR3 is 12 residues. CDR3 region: CASNDPGDEQFF. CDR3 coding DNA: TGTGCCAGCAACGACCCGGGGGATGAGCAGTTCTTC.

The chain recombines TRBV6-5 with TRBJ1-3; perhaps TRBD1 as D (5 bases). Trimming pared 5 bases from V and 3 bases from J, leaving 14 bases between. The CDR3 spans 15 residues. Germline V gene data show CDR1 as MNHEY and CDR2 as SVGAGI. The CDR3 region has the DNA TGTGCCAGCAGTCGGGGGGTTCTCGGTGGAAACACCATATATTTT. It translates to CASSRGVLGGNTIYF.

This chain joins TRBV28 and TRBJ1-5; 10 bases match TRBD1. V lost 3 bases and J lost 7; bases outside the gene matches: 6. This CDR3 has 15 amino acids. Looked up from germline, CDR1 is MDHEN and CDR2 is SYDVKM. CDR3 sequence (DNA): TGTGCCAGCAGTTTGTTGACAGGGGGCTGGCAGCCCCAGCATTTT. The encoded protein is CASSLLTGGWQPQHF.

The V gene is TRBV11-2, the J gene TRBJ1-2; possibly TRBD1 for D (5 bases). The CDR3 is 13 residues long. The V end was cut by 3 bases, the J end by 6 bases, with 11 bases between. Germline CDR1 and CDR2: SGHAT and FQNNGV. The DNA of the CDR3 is TGTGCCAGCAGCTTGAGTCCCAGGGATGGCTACACCTTC. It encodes CASSLSPRDGYTF.

CDR3 amino acids: CASSFTGQNTGELFF. CDR3 coding DNA: TGTGCCAGCAGCTTTACGGGACAGAACACCGGGGAGCTGTTTTTT. J is TRBJ2-2 and V is TRBV5-6; maybe TRBD1 (6 bases). Per the germline V gene, CDR1 is SGHDT and CDR2 is YYEEEE. This CDR3 spans 15 amino acids. Trimming took 2 bases from V and 1 from J, leaving 9 bases between them. Full variable domain (missing parts from reference TRBV5-6 and TRBJ2-2): DAGVTQSPTHLIKTRGQQVTLRCSPKSGHDTVSWYQQALGQGPQFIFQYYEEEERQRGNFPDRFSGHQFPNYSSELNVNALLLGDSALYLCASSFTGQNTGELFFGEGSRLTVL.

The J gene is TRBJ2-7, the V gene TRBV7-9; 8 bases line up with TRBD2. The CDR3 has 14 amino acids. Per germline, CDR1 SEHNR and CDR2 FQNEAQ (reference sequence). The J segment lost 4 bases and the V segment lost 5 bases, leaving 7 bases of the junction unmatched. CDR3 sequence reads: CASSPSSGGYEQYF. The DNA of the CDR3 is TGTGCCAGCAGCCCCTCGTCGGGAGGGTACGAGCAGTACTTC.

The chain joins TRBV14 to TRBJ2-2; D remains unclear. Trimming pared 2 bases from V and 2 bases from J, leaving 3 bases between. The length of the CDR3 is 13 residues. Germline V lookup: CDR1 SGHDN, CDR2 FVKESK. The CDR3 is CASSQTNTGELFF. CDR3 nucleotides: TGTGCCAGCAGCCAAACTAACACCGGGGAGCTGTTTTTT.

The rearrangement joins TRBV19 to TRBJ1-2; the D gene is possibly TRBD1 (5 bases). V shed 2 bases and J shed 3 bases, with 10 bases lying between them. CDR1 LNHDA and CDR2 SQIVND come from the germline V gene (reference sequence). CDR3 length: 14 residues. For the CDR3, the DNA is TGTGCCAGTAGTATAATTAAACAGGACTATGGCTACACCTTC. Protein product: CASSIIKQDYGYTF. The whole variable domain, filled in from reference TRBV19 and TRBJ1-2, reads DGGITQSPKYLFRKEGQNVTLSCEQNLNHDAMYWYRQDPGQGLRLIYYSQIVNDFQKGDIAEGYSVSREKKESFPLTVTSAQKNPTAFYLCASSIIKQDYGYTFGSGTRLTVV.

The CDR3 DNA follows: TGTGCCAGCAGATGGATAAGCCTGAGGAGGCAGACAGGGGACTCACCCCTCCACTTT. This encodes CASRWISLRRQTGDSPLHF. This chain connects TRBV21-1 to TRBJ1-6; TRBD1 reflects the table's D call only, with no check against the DNA. TRBV21-1 is described as a pseudogene. The CDR3 runs to 19 residues.

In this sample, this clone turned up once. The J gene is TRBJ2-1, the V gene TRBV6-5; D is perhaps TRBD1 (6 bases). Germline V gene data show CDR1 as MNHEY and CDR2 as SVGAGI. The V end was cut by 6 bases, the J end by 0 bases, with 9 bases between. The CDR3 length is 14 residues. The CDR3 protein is CASSRGSSYNEQFF. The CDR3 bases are TGTGCCAGCAGCAGGGGTAGCTCCTACAATGAGCAGTTCTTC.

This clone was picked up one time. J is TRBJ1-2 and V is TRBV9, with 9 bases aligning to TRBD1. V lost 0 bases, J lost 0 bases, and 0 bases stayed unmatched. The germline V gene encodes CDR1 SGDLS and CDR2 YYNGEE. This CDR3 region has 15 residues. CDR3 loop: CASSVGDRANYGYTF. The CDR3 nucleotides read TGTGCCAGCAGCGTAGGGGACAGGGCTAACTATGGCTACACCTTC.

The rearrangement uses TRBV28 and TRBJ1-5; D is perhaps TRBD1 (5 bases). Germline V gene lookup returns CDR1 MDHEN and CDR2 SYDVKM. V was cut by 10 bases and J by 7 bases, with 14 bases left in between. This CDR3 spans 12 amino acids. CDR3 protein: CATRVGGQPQHF. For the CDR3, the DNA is TGTGCCACCCGCGTGGGGGGACAGCCCCAGCATTTT.

The DNA of the CDR3 is TGTGCCAGCAGTGTTTTTGGGGCAGACCAATTTGGCACCATATATTTT. It specifies CASSVFGADQFGTIYF. The chain combines TRBV6-1 with TRBJ1-3; maybe TRBD1 (5 bases). This CDR3 region has 16 residues. Trimming stripped 4 bases from V and 9 bases from J, with 22 bases between. Germline V gene sequence: CDR1 MNHNS, CDR2 SASEGT.

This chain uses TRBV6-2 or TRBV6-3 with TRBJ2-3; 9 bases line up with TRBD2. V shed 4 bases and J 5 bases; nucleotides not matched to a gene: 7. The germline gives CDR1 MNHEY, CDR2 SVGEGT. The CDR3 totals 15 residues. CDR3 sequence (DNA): TGTGCCAGCAGTTTCCTTAGCGGGAGTTTAGATACGCAGTATTTT. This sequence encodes CASSFLSGSLDTQYF.

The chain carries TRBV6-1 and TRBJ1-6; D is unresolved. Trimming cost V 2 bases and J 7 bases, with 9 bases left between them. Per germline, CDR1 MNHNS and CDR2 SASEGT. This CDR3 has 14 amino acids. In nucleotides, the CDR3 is TGTGCCAGCAGTGAATCGCGGCTGAATTCACCCCTCCACTTT. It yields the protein CASSESRLNSPLHF.

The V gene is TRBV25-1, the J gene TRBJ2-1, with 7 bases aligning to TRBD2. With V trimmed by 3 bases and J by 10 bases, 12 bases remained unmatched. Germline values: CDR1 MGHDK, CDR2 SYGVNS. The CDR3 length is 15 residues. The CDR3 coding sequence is TGTGCCAGCAGTGAGATTGGGGCGGGAGCTGGGGAGCAGTTCTTC. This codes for CASSEIGAGAGEQFF. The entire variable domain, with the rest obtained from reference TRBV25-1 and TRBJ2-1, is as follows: EADIYQTPRYLVIGTGKKITLECSQTMGHDKMYWYQQDPGMELHLIHYSYGVNSTEKGDLSSESTVSRIRTEHFPLTLESARPSHTSQYLCASSEIGAGAGEQFFGPGTRLTVL.

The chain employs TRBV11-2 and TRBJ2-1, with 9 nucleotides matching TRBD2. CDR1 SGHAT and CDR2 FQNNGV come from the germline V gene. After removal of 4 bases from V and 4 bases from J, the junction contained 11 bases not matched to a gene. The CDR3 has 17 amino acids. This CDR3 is CASSSPPSSGIYNEQFF. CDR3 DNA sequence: TGTGCCAGCAGCTCACCCCCCTCTAGCGGGATATACAATGAGCAGTTCTTC.

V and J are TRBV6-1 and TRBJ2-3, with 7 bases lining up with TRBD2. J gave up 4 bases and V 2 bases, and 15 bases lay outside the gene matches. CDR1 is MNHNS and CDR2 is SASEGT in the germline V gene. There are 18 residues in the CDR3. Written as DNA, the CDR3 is TGTGCCAGCAGTGAACGACGCCTTGGGAGGGTAGGACCAGATACGCAGTATTTT. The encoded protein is CASSERRLGRVGPDTQYF.

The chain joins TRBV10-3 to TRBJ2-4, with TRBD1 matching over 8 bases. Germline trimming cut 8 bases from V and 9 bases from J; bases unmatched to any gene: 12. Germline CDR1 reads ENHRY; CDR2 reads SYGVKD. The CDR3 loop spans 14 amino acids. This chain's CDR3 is CAIGERTGQGIQYF. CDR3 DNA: TGTGCCATCGGGGAAAGGACAGGGCAGGGCATTCAGTACTTC.

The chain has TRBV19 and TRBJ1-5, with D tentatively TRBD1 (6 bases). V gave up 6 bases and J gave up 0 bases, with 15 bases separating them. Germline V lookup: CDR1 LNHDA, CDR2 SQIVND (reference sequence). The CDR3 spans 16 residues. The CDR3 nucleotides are TGTGCCAGTAGAAGACAGGTCCTCGTTAGCAATCAGCCCCAGCATTTT. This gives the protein CASRRQVLVSNQPQHF.

The CDR3 sequence: CASSLNPPSGRGETQYF. In nucleotides, the CDR3 is TGTGCCAGCAGCTTAAACCCCCCTAGCGGAAGGGGAGAGACCCAGTACTTC. The chain has TRBV7-2 and TRBJ2-5; 7 bases agree with TRBD2. Germline V gene sequence: CDR1 SGHTA, CDR2 FQGNSA. There are 17 residues in the CDR3. J was trimmed by 4 bases and V by 2 bases; bases with no gene match: 13.

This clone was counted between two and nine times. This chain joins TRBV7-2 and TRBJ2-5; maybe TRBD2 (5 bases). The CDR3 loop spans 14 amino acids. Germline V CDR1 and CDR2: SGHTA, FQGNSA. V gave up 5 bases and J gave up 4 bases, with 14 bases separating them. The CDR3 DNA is TGTGCCAGCAGCCCTTCGGCGGGTAGAGAGACCCAGTACTTC. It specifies CASSPSAGRETQYF.

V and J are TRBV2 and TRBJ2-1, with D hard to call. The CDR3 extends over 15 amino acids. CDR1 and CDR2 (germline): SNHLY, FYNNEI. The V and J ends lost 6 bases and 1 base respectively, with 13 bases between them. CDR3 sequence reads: CASSLSSFSYNEQFF. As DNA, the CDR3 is TGTGCCAGCAGCTTGAGTTCCTTTTCCTACAATGAGCAGTTCTTC.

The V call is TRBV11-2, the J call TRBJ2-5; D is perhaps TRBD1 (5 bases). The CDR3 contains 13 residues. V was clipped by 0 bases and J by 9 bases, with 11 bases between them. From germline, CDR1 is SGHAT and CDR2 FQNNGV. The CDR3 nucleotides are TGTGCCAGCAGCTTAGATGGAAGGGGCCCCCAGTACTTC. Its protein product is CASSLDGRGPQYF. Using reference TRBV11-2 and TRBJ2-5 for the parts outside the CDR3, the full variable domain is EAGVAQSPRYKIIEKRQSVAFWCNPISGHATLYWYQQILGQGPKLLIQFQNNGVVDDSQLPKDRFSAERLKGVDSTLKIQPAKLEDSAVYLCASSLDGRGPQYFGPGTRLLVL.